These 5 T cell receptor beta chains came from one sample sequenced in a study of blood T cell repertoires in COVID-19. Sequencing was performed with immunoSEQ multiplex PCR; in TCRdb, only in-frame clones are kept and a portion is missing. This sample has 200,000 to 300,000 clones; approximately 89% occur once, and the top ten carry under 2.5%. Sequencing was performed on PBMCs or T cells enriched from blood (not recorded which). These TCRs come from a woman aged 40 to 50 with acute COVID-19.

This clone has just one count. This chain uses TRBV4-2 with TRBJ2-1; 7 nucleotides line up with TRBD2. Germline-derived CDR1 and CDR2 are LGHNA and YNFKEQ. V trimming: 0 bases; J trimming: 0 bases; junction bases outside the gene matches: 2. CDR3 length: 16 residues. The DNA of the CDR3 is TGTGCCAGCAGCCAAGACCTAGCGGCCTCCTACAATGAGCAGTTCTTC. This encodes CASSQDLAASYNEQFF.

As regards this clone: A read error is likely, as this CDR3 ends without the conserved phenylalanine or tryptophan. Because the CDR3's place on the DNA is in doubt, the DNA is left out and the CDR3 is given as listed by TCRdb. The CDR3: CASSALSAKGQQEV. V gene TRBV6-6 combines with J gene TRBJ1-2; TRBD1 reflects the table's D call only, with no check against the DNA. In germline, CDR1 is MNHNY, CDR2 SVGAGI (reference sequence). Ends included, the CDR3 has 14 residues.

The J gene is TRBJ1-6, the V gene TRBV4-1, with a weak D call TRBD1 (6 bases). Germline CDR1 and CDR2: MGHRA and YSYEKL. The CDR3 runs to 15 residues. V was shortened by 0 bases and J by 3 bases, with 6 bases between the two germline ends. CDR3 in amino acids: CASSQEQGYNSPLHF. As DNA, the CDR3 is TGCGCCAGCAGCCAAGAACAGGGCTATAATTCACCCCTCCACTTT.

This clone turned up a few times. The J gene is TRBJ2-4, the V gene TRBV5-5; TRBD2 matches 9 bases. The V segment lost 0 bases and the J segment 15 bases; nucleotides outside the gene matches: 7. CDR3 length: 13 residues. CDR1 SGHKS and CDR2 YYEKEE come from the germline V gene (reference sequence). As DNA, the CDR3 is TGTGCCAGCAGCTTGGTGCTAGCGGGGCCACGGTACTTC. Protein product: CASSLVLAGPRYF.

The genes are TRBV5-1 and TRBJ1-6, with D perhaps matching TRBD1 (5 bases). CDR1 is SGHRS and CDR2 is YFSETQ in the germline V gene. Trimming shortened V by 2 bases and J by 4 bases, and 13 bases separated the two germline ends. This CDR3 contains 16 residues. The CDR3 DNA reads as TGCGCCAGCAGCTTCGGGACTGAACATTATAATTCACCCCTCCACTTT. Protein sequence: CASSFGTEHYNSPLHF.